This TCR beta chain was recorded in a study of blood T cells in healthy people across ages. Germline assignment: CDR1 SQVTM and CDR2 ANQGSEA. This CDR3 has 15 residues. Trimming took off 6 bases at V and 2 bases at J, with 17 bases between the two ends. The use of a sample-barcoded 5' primer and a J-beta primer mix characterized a second PCR of about 7 to 12 cycles. MiXCR was run by TCRdb on the 5' RACE reads, yielding one entry per CDR3 protein. The data show hundreds of thousands of distinct CDR3 sequences, with about 56% seen just once and 25% to 30% held by the top ten. PBMCs numbering at least 6.5 million were isolated per sample. Extraction yielded at least 5 micrograms of total RNA per sample.

The sample was blood. This receptor was taken from a man in his forties in good health. This sequence joins TRBV29-1 and TRBJ2-1; possibly TRBD1 or TRBD2 for D (5 bases each). The CDR3 loop is CSVIVSGRTYNEQFF. Here the CDR3 DNA reads TGCAGCGTCATAGTTTCGGGGCGAACCTACAATGAGCAGTTCTTC.